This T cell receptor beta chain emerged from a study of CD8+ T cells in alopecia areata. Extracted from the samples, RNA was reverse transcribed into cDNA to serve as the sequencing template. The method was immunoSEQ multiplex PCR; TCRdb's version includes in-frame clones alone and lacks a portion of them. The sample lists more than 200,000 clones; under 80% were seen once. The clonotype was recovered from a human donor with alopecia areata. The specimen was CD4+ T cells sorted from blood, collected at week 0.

The CDR3 sequence: CASSQEGTSSGNTIYF. The DNA of the CDR3 is TGCGCCAGCAGCCAAGAAGGCACCAGCTCTGGAAACACCATATATTTT. The V call is TRBV4-3, the J call TRBJ1-3; D not certain. The CDR3 is 16 residues long. V dropped 0 bases and J dropped 0 bases, with 9 bases sitting between them. Germline values: CDR1 LGHNA, CDR2 YSLEER.